A selection of T cell receptor beta chains follows, all from one sample in a study of human T cells and chemical hapten exposure. TCRdb re-called the RACE reads with MiXCR, one entry per CDR3 protein. The sample has roughly 150,000 distinct CDR3 sequences; roughly 10% are singletons. The sample was whole blood, taken in connection with sensitization to the hapten diphenylcyclopropenone (DPC). These receptors were collected from a woman aged 45 to 65 with alopecia areata. Some clones in this sample may be carry-over from other donors' samples. CDR3s include the opening cysteine and the closing phenylalanine or tryptophan. The order of the fields is V gene, D gene, clone size, J gene, CDR3 protein, CDR3 DNA. A D gene is named only where the DNA matches it firmly. Expanded clones are given a class, and other clones once, few, many or no size at all.

TRBV30	NA	NA	TRBJ2-7	CAWSVTGNEQYF	TGTGCCTGGAGTGTAACCGGGAACGAGCAGTACTTC
TRBV12-3/TRBV12-4	NA	NA	TRBJ1-1	CASSLKGGGTEAFF	TGTGCCAGCAGTTTAAAGGGGGGAGGCACTGAAGCTTTCTTT
TRBV5-4	TRBD2	NA	TRBJ2-5	CASRLAGGQETQYF	TGTGCCAGCCGACTAGCGGGAGGTCAAGAGACCCAGTACTTC
TRBV7-9	NA	few	TRBJ1-5	CASSLDGHSNQPQHF	TGTGCCAGCAGCTTAGACGGGCATAGCAATCAGCCCCAGCATTTT
TRBV10-3	TRBD1	few	TRBJ2-7	CAISESRTGYEQYF	TGTGCCATCAGTGAGAGCCGGACAGGGTACGAGCAGTACTTC
TRBV2	NA	few	TRBJ1-2	CASSVAMNYGYTF	TGTGCCAGCAGTGTCGCGATGAACTATGGCTACACCTTC
TRBV7-7	TRBD1	many	TRBJ2-2	CASSPRTGSYTGELFF	TGTGCTAGCAGCCCCAGGACAGGGAGTTACACCGGGGAGCTGTTTTTT
TRBV12-3/TRBV12-4	NA	many	TRBJ2-1	CASSLDPPNVGEQFF	TGTGCCAGCAGTTTAGATCCCCCCAACGTTGGTGAGCAGTTCTTC
TRBV6-2/TRBV6-3	NA	many	TRBJ2-7	CASSYTRGYEQYF	TGTGCCAGCAGTTACACAAGGGGCTACGAGCAGTACTTC
TRBV20-1	NA	NA	TRBJ2-7	CSAIGTGYEQYF	TGCAGTGCCATAGGAACGGGCTACGAGCAGTACTTC
TRBV23-1	NA	few	TRBJ2-7	CASSRQNCGIDPYEQYF	TGCGCCAGCAGTCGACAGAATTGCGGGATAGATCCCTACGAGCAGTACTTC
TRBV29-1	TRBD2	many	TRBJ2-1	CSVDSRLAENEQFF	TGCAGCGTAGACAGTCGTCTAGCGGAAAATGAGCAGTTCTTC
TRBV7-6	TRBD2	few	TRBJ2-5	CASSLGGLAGEETQYF	TGTGCCAGCAGCTTAGGGGGACTAGCGGGAGAAGAGACCCAGTACTTC
TRBV7-9	NA	few	TRBJ1-4	CASSLSGGSNEKLFF	TGTGCCAGCAGCTTATCCGGGGGCTCTAATGAAAAACTGTTTTTT
TRBV24-1	NA	NA	TRBJ1-1	CATSDSGRLTAFF	TGTGCCACCAGTGATTCGGGACGGCTTACAGCTTTCTTT
TRBV24-1	TRBD2	few	TRBJ2-3	CATSDLPGQGLAGDGTDTQYF	TGTGCCACCAGTGATTTGCCGGGACAGGGACTAGCGGGAGACGGGACAGATACGCAGTATTTT
TRBV10-3	TRBD2	few	TRBJ2-7	CAIRLAASYEQYF	TGTGCCATCAGACTAGCGGCGAGCTACGAGCAGTACTTC
TRBV28	NA	NA	TRBJ2-1	CASSPPPYNEQFF	TGTGCCAGCAGCCCCCCCCCCTACAATGAGCAGTTCTTC
TRBV7-3	NA	once	TRBJ2-5	CAASGSQYF	TGTGCCGCATCGGGGAGCCAGTACTTC
TRBV11-2	NA	NA	TRBJ2-7	CASSRLESGEQYF	TGTGCCAGCAGCCGATTAGAAAGCGGCGAGCAGTACTTC
TRBV11-2	TRBD2	NA	TRBJ2-5	CASSPGTSGRKETQYF	TGTGCCAGCAGCCCAGGGACTAGCGGGAGAAAGGAGACCCAGTACTTC
TRBV7-8	TRBD2	few	TRBJ2-1	CASSLSLAGVDEQFF	TGTGCCAGCAGCTTAAGTCTAGCGGGAGTTGATGAGCAGTTCTTC
TRBV20-1	NA	once	TRBJ2-7	CSANRRAGGGHEQYF	TGCAGTGCTAACAGGCGGGCAGGGGGAGGACACGAGCAGTACTTC
TRBV20-1	NA	many	TRBJ1-3	CSASKQGDGNTIYF	TGCAGTGCTAGCAAACAGGGAGACGGAAACACCATATATTTT
TRBV20-1	NA	many	TRBJ1-5	CSARERAGSQPQHF	TGCAGTGCTAGAGAGAGGGCAGGGTCGCAGCCCCAGCATTTT
TRBV11-2	NA	few	TRBJ2-1	CASSLAGSPVGVEQFF	TGTGCCAGCAGCTTAGCAGGTAGCCCCGTTGGTGTGGAGCAGTTCTTC